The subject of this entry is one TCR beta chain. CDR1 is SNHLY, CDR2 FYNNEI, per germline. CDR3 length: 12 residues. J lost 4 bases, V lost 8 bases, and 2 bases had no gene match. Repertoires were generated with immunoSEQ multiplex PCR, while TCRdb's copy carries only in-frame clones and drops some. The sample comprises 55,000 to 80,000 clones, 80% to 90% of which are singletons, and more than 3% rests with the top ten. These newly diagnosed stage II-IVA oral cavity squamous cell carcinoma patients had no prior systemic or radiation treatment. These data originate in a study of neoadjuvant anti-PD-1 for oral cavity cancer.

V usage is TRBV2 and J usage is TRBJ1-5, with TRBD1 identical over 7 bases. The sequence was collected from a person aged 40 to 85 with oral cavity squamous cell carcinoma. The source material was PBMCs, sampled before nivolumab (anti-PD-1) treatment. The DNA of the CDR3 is TGTGCCAGCGGGACAGCTAATCAGCCCCAGCATTTT. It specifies CASGTANQPQHF. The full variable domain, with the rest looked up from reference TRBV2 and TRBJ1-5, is EPEVTQTPSHQVTQMGQEVILRCVPISNHLYFYWYRQILGQKVEFLVSFYNNEISEKSEIFDDQFSVERPDGSNFTLKIRSTKLEDSAMYFCASGTANQPQHFGDGTRLSIL.